The T cell receptor (beta chain) described here comes from a study of blood T cell repertoires in COVID-19. Study-level background: Whether acute or convalescent, the COVID-19 samples came from the United States, Italy and Spain. The analysed material was cDNA or gDNA that came from T cells, B-cell-depleted T cells, or PBMCs.

The V and J ends lost 1 base and 5 bases respectively, with 23 bases between them. Germline V gene sequence: CDR1 SGHDN, CDR2 FVKESK. The CDR3 has 18 residues. The assay was immunoSEQ multiplex PCR, and TCRdb's table has in-frame clones only and misses some. This sample yields 90,000 to 150,000 clones, of which about 91% are seen a single time; 0.88% belongs to the top ten. This rearrangement joins TRBV14 to TRBJ1-1; the D gene is possibly TRBD1 (5 bases). The receptor's source is a woman in her forties or fifties with active or convalescent COVID-19. Sequencing was done on a sample of peripheral blood. The CDR3 is CASSQVRAPGGVGTEAFF. CDR3 coding DNA: TGTGCCAGCAGCCAAGTTAGGGCCCCAGGAGGGGTAGGAACTGAAGCTTTCTTT. The full variable domain, its missing parts supplied by reference TRBV14 and TRBJ1-1, is EAGVTQFPSHSVIEKGQTVTLRCDPISGHDNLYWYRRVMGKEIKFLLHFVKESKQDESGMPNNRFLAERTGGTYSTLKVQPAELEDSGVYFCASSQVRAPGGVGTEAFFGQGTRLTVV.